This T cell receptor (beta chain) was observed in a study of blood T cell repertoires in COVID-19. The wider study: There were acute and convalescent COVID-19 samples, and they came from the United States, Italy and Spain. Sample material is recorded as cDNA or gDNA derived from T cells, B-cell-depleted T cells, or PBMCs.

Methods used by the authors: It was from reference gene primer amplification that nucleated cell counts were estimated. Only in-frame clones appear in the TCRdb table, and some are missing; sequencing was by immunoSEQ multiplex PCR. The V and J calls and clone size were taken over from that table, and D and trimming were inferred from the DNA. The sample contains hundreds of thousands of clones, roughly four fifths of which appear only once. CDR1 is SGDLS, CDR2 YYNGEE, per germline. V was shortened by 3 bases and J by 5 bases, with 17 bases between the two germline ends. This CDR3 has 15 amino acids.

The source material was peripheral blood. The TCR originated in a woman aged 80 or older with acute or convalescent COVID-19. J is TRBJ2-5 and V is TRBV9; maybe TRBD1 (6 bases). The CDR3 loop reads CASSAGTSKGETQYF. Here the CDR3 DNA reads TGTGCCAGCAGCGCCGGGACATCCAAGGGGGAGACCCAGTACTTC.